The 5 T cell receptor beta chains in this list originate from one sample, sequenced in a study of Graves' ophthalmopathy and Graves' hyperthyroidism. As the template, RNA transcripts were used to amplify TCR beta CDR3 regions. HTBI primers were employed in first-round RT-PCR, then a second-round multiplex PCR followed. Via MiXCR, TCRdb re-called the multiplex PCR reads, giving one row per CDR3 protein. The table includes about 1.2 million distinct CDR3 sequences, 35% to 40% detected once. The source material was peripheral blood or thyroid tissue (not recorded which). These receptors came from an adult man with Graves' hyperthyroidism.

This chain connects TRBV7-9 to TRBJ2-6; the D gene is possibly TRBD2 (6 bases). The germline V and J ends were trimmed by 2 bases and 2 bases, with 10 bases remaining between them. The germline V gene encodes CDR1 SEHNR and CDR2 FQNEAQ (reference sequence). CDR3 length: 16 residues. The CDR3 DNA sequence: TGTGCCAGCAGCTTACTACGCGGGGCTGGGGCCAACGTCCTGACTTTC. Translating it yields CASSLLRGAGANVLTF.

This clonotype was observed at least ten times. The rearrangement links TRBV5-1 to TRBJ2-7; D gene unclear. CDR1 is SGHRS, CDR2 YFSETQ, per germline. CDR3 length: 13 amino acids. Trimming cost V 0 bases and J 2 bases, with 6 bases left between them. The CDR3 here is CASSLDPTYEQYF. The CDR3 DNA reads TGCGCCAGCAGCTTGGATCCTACCTACGAGCAGTACTTC.

This clonotype was counted between two and nine times. This may be a read error, as it is one base from a much larger clone. The chain carries TRBV28 and TRBJ2-5; 7 bases are a match to TRBD1. The CDR3 is 14 amino acids. The germline V gene has CDR1 MDHEN and CDR2 SYDVKM. With 6 bases clipped from V and 5 bases from J, the junction kept 9 bases outside the gene matches. This chain's CDR3 is CASSASTGTETQYF. The CDR3 region has the DNA TGTGCCAGCAGCGCCTCGACAGGGACGGAGACCCAGTACTTC.

This clonotype was seen just once. In DNA form, the CDR3 reads TGTGCCAGCAGTCCCCTAGACAGACCAAACACTGAAGCTTTCTTT. As protein: CASSPLDRPNTEAFF. V gene TRBV12-3 or TRBV12-4 combines with J gene TRBJ1-1, with D possibly matching TRBD1 (5 bases). Deletions cut 5 bases from V and 2 bases from J, with 15 bases between. CDR3 length: 15 amino acids.

CDR3 coding DNA: TGTGCCAGCAGTCACCCAGGGGGCGTGACTTTCTTT. It is translated as CASSHPGGVTFF. The J gene is TRBJ1-1, the V gene TRBV12-3 or TRBV12-4; 8 positions agree with TRBD1. V gave up 5 bases and J gave up 12 bases; unmatched junction bases: 8. The CDR3 loop spans 12 amino acids.